This passage covers 9 T cell receptor beta chains from one sample sequenced in a study of blood T cell repertoires in COVID-19. The protocol was immunoSEQ multiplex PCR, while the TCRdb copy is restricted to in-frame clones and leaves out a portion. The sample has approximately 230,000 clones, 88% seen once. The sequencing sample was made of peripheral blood. The receptors were sampled from a woman in her twenties or thirties with COVID-19, enrolled during active disease.

The chain couples TRBV19 to TRBJ2-3, with TRBD2 identical over 8 bases. CDR3 length: 15 residues. V was clipped by 5 bases and J by 4 bases; unmatched bases: 8. Germline V lookup: CDR1 LNHDA, CDR2 SQIVND (reference sequence). The CDR3 spells CASSLGGLAADTQYF. The CDR3 DNA follows: TGTGCCAGTAGTCTGGGAGGACTAGCTGCAGATACGCAGTATTTT.

V and J are TRBV9 and TRBJ2-1; 8 positions agree with TRBD2. Germline V gives CDR1 SGDLS, CDR2 YYNGEE. V trimming: 3 bases; J trimming: 2 bases; junction bases outside the gene matches: 1. The CDR3 is 14 amino acids. CDR3 sequence: CASSAGLAYNEQFF. The CDR3 bases are TGTGCCAGCAGCGCGGGACTAGCCTACAATGAGCAGTTCTTC.

The chain couples TRBV7-2 to TRBJ1-2; the match to TRBD1 covers 7 bases. The germline V gene encodes CDR1 SGHTA and CDR2 FQGNSA. The CDR3 covers 14 residues. After removal of 5 bases from V and 10 bases from J, the junction contained 13 bases not matched to a gene. The CDR3 sequence: CASSLAPGQPFYTF. The CDR3 DNA sequence: TGTGCCAGCAGCCTGGCCCCGGGACAGCCCTTCTACACCTTC.

The chain couples TRBV10-3 to TRBJ2-7; 8 nucleotides match TRBD1. The germline V gene has CDR1 ENHRY and CDR2 SYGVKD. The CDR3 has 12 residues. The V and J ends lost 7 bases and 4 bases, in that order; junction bases with no gene match: 3. The CDR3 reads CAIIQGAYEQYV. The DNA of the CDR3 is TGTGCCATCATCCAGGGGGCGTACGAGCAGTACGTC.

The chain is built from TRBV12-3 or TRBV12-4 and TRBJ1-2; D uncertain. The length of the CDR3 is 12 residues. V was clipped by 3 bases and J by 8 bases, with 10 bases between them. CDR3 DNA: TGTGCCAGCAGTTTGGCCGAAAAGGGCTACACCTTC. Translated, it gives CASSLAEKGYTF.

The rearrangement uses TRBV12-3 or TRBV12-4 and TRBJ2-5, with D uncertain. V dropped 3 bases and J dropped 2 bases, with 7 bases sitting between them. The CDR3 spans 13 residues. CDR3 sequence (DNA): TGTGCCAGCAGTTTTAACAGACAAGAGACCCAGTACTTC. Translating it yields CASSFNRQETQYF.

In its sample, this clone was seen once. The chain recombines TRBV7-9 with TRBJ1-2; 8 bases align to TRBD1. J lost 4 bases, V lost 4 bases, and 11 bases had no gene match. Germline V gene sequence: CDR1 SEHNR, CDR2 FQNEAQ (reference sequence). The CDR3 spans 16 residues. The CDR3 is CASSSGGGGVAYGYTF. The CDR3 nucleotides are TGTGCCAGCAGCTCAGGGGGCGGGGGCGTCGCCTATGGCTACACCTTC.

This clone was picked up a small number of times. The rearrangement links TRBV29-1 to TRBJ1-2, with D possibly TRBD1 on 6 matching bases. CDR1 is SQVTM and CDR2 is ANQGSEA in the germline V gene. V dropped 6 bases and J dropped 6 bases, with 14 bases sitting between them. The CDR3 runs to 12 residues. CDR3 loop: CSVVLTGHGYTF. The DNA for the CDR3 is TGCAGCGTCGTGCTCACAGGGCATGGCTACACCTTC.

This chain links TRBV29-1 with TRBJ1-1; D unclear. The CDR3 is made up of 12 amino acids. From germline, CDR1 is SQVTM and CDR2 ANQGSEA. V shed 4 bases and J shed 2 bases, with 8 bases lying between them. The CDR3 region is CSVGQANTEAFF. The CDR3 coding sequence is TGCAGCGTTGGTCAGGCAAACACTGAAGCTTTCTTT.